These 31 T cell receptor beta chains were sequenced from one sample in a study of T cells after yellow fever vaccination. TCRdb analysed the 5' RACE reads with MiXCR anew, one entry per CDR3 protein. Among a few hundred thousand distinct CDR3 sequences listed, roughly 4% were seen once. The sequencing used PBMCs, collected 5 days after the yellow fever booster vaccination. The receptors shown here come from a man younger than 35 who received the YFV17D yellow fever vaccine.

This clonotype was observed at least ten times. This chain connects TRBV7-9 to TRBJ1-6, with D possibly being TRBD1 (5 bases). Trimming shortened V by 6 bases and J by 7 bases, and 13 bases separated the two germline ends. The CDR3 runs to 14 residues. CDR1 and CDR2 (germline): SEHNR, FQNEAQ (reference sequence). The CDR3, as DNA: TGTGCCAGCAGATGGCAGGGAGAAAATTCACCCCTCCACTTT. Amino acids: CASRWQGENSPLHF.

This clonotype was detected only a few times. The rearrangement uses TRBV6-6 and TRBJ2-1; no definite D call. There are 16 residues in the CDR3. Germline V gene data show CDR1 as MNHNY and CDR2 as SVGAGI (reference sequence). V was pared by 0 bases and J by 0 bases, with 9 bases between. The CDR3 loop is CASSYSGGSSYNEQFF. CDR3 coding DNA: TGTGCCAGCAGTTACTCGGGCGGTAGCTCCTACAATGAGCAGTTCTTC.

The chain employs TRBV5-1 and TRBJ1-4; D ambiguous. The CDR3 length is 18 residues. CDR1 is SGHRS, CDR2 YFSETQ, per germline. Trimming left V 0 bases short and J 0 bases short, with 15 bases between. The CDR3 sequence: CASSLGPAGIATNEKLFF. The CDR3 coding sequence is TGCGCCAGCAGCTTGGGACCCGCGGGGATTGCAACTAATGAAAAACTGTTTTTT.

This clonotype was seen many times. The chain employs TRBV11-2 and TRBJ1-5; no clear D. Germline values: CDR1 SGHAT, CDR2 FQNNGV. CDR3 length: 13 residues. V lost 0 bases and J 5 bases, leaving 5 bases between the germline ends. The CDR3 DNA sequence: TGTGCCAGCAGCTTAGACCGGGATCAGCCCCAGCATTTT. The encoded protein is CASSLDRDQPQHF.

The chain employs TRBV20-1 and TRBJ2-5, with TRBD1 as a possible D gene (6 bases). CDR3 length: 13 amino acids. CDR1 DFQATT and CDR2 SNEGSKA come from the germline V gene (reference sequence). This CDR3 reads CRPPFLRGETQYF. The CDR3 DNA reads TGCAGGCCACCGTTCCTAAGGGGGGAGACCCAGTACTTC.

This clonotype has more than one count but fewer than ten. The rearrangement links TRBV29-1 to TRBJ2-5, with TRBD2 matching 11 bases. Per the germline V gene, CDR1 is SQVTM and CDR2 is ANQGSEA. This CDR3 is built from 18 residues. Trimming took 5 bases from V and 4 from J; bases not matched to a gene: 18. The CDR3 sequence: CSVCSGGAGGLPRETQYF. CDR3 DNA: TGCAGCGTTTGTAGCGGGGGGGCCGGGGGCCTTCCACGAGAGACCCAGTACTTC.

This clonotype was observed many times. This sequence joins TRBV5-1 and TRBJ1-1, with a weak D call TRBD1 (5 bases). Trimming removed 0 bases at V and 3 bases at J, with 12 bases between. Germline assignment: CDR1 SGHRS and CDR2 YFSETQ. The CDR3 is 15 amino acids. The CDR3 bases are TGCGCCAGCAGCTTGGTTTTAGGGGCGGACACTGAAGCTTTCTTT. Protein: CASSLVLGADTEAFF. Using reference TRBV5-1 and TRBJ1-1 for the parts outside the CDR3, the full variable domain is KAGVTQTPRYLIKTRGQQVTLSCSPISGHRSVSWYQQTPGQGLQFLFEYFSETQRNKGNFPGRFSGRQFSNSRSEMNVSTLELGDSALYLCASSLVLGADTEAFFGQGTRLTVV.

The genes are TRBV5-6 and TRBJ2-1, with D hard to call. CDR1 is SGHDT and CDR2 is YYEEEE in the germline V gene. The V end lost 1 base, the J end lost 1 base, and 9 bases lay between the germline ends. This CDR3 is 15 amino acids long. The CDR3 DNA sequence: TGTGCCAGCAGCTTGTGGCAGGTTTCCTACAATGAGCAGTTCTTC. Its protein product is CASSLWQVSYNEQFF.

This clonotype was seen repeatedly, ten times or more. V is TRBV11-2 and J is TRBJ2-3; 12 nucleotides match TRBD2. Germline CDR1 reads SGHAT; CDR2 reads FQNNGV. J was trimmed by 4 bases and V by 1 base; bases with no gene match: 9. The CDR3 covers 18 residues. The CDR3 loop is CASSLGTSGGLWADTQYF. Here the CDR3 DNA reads TGTGCCAGCAGCTTAGGCACTAGCGGGGGGCTGTGGGCAGATACGCAGTATTTT.

V usage is TRBV12-3 or TRBV12-4 and J usage is TRBJ2-7; 10 positions agree with TRBD1. Unmatched junction bases numbered 6, after V lost 5 bases and J lost 2 bases. The CDR3 sequence is 15 residues long. CDR3 DNA sequence: TGTGCCAGCAGTATTCGACAGGGGGCCCCCTACGAGCAGTACTTC. This sequence encodes CASSIRQGAPYEQYF.

The rearrangement joins TRBV29-1 to TRBJ1-2; no definite D call. Germline CDR1 and CDR2: SQVTM and ANQGSEA. The CDR3 is 13 amino acids. V dropped 2 bases and J dropped 8 bases, with 15 bases sitting between them. The CDR3 sequence: CSVEFGIGVGYTF. CDR3 nucleotides: TGCAGCGTTGAATTTGGGATCGGGGTAGGCTACACCTTC.

This clonotype was observed a few times. The rearrangement uses TRBV18 and TRBJ2-3, with D maybe TRBD1 (5 bases). Trimming stripped 3 bases from V and 3 bases from J, with 13 bases between. The length of the CDR3 is 15 residues. The germline V gene has CDR1 KGHSH and CDR2 LQKENI. Here the CDR3 DNA reads TGTGCCAGCTCACCCCCTCAGGGTTCGACAGATACGCAGTATTTT. Amino acids: CASSPPQGSTDTQYF.

This clonotype has more than one count but fewer than ten. In DNA, the CDR3 is TGTGCCAGCACCATTGGCGGGGGGCGGGTTACCCAGTACTTC. Translation: CASTIGGGRVTQYF. This sequence joins TRBV7-2 and TRBJ2-5; 8 positions match TRBD2. The CDR3 totals 14 residues. The germline V gene encodes CDR1 SGHTA and CDR2 FQGNSA. Losses at the gene ends were 7 bases for V and 8 bases for J; bases not matched to a gene: 12.

V usage is TRBV24-1 and J usage is TRBJ2-3; D is uncertain. Germline-derived CDR1 and CDR2 are KGHDR and SFDVKD. The V gene lost 4 bases and the J gene lost 0 bases, with 13 bases spanning the gap. CDR3 length: 16 residues. Here the CDR3 DNA reads TGTGCCACCAGTGAGGTGACTCGTTCTAGCACAGATACGCAGTATTTT. It codes for CATSEVTRSSTDTQYF.

This sequence joins TRBV7-9 and TRBJ1-6, with 8 bases fitting TRBD1. This CDR3 has 15 amino acids. CDR1 and CDR2 from the germline V gene are SEHNR and FQNEAQ (reference sequence). Losses at the gene ends were 4 bases for V and 10 bases for J; bases not matched to a gene: 9. Here the CDR3 DNA reads TGTGCCAGCAGCTCGAGACAGGGGCGAGGGTCACCCCTCCACTTT. Residues: CASSSRQGRGSPLHF. Full variable domain (remainder filled in from reference TRBV7-9 and TRBJ1-6): DTGVSQNPRHKITKRGQNVTFRCDPISEHNRLYWYRQTLGQGPEFLTYFQNEAQLEKSRLLSDRFSAERPKGSFSTLEIQRTEQGDSAMYLCASSSRQGRGSPLHFGNGTRLTVT.

The chain uses TRBV11-2 and TRBJ2-7; D possibly corresponds to TRBD2 (6 bases). Trimming took off 4 bases at V and 4 bases at J, with 17 bases between the two ends. This CDR3 region has 15 residues. CDR1 is SGHAT, CDR2 FQNNGV, per germline. CDR3 in DNA: TGTGCCAGCAGCTCCCCCGGGGGTGGGGGATACGAGCAGTACGTC. It encodes CASSSPGGGGYEQYV.

This clonotype was counted between two and nine times. The CDR3 DNA reads as TGTGCCAGCAGCAGAACCCCGGGAGGGGCTGGGGCCAACGTCCTGACTTTC. Amino acids: CASSRTPGGAGANVLTF. V gene TRBV7-2 combines with J gene TRBJ2-6; TRBD2 matches at 8 bases. Germline assignment: CDR1 SGHTA and CDR2 FQGNSA. The CDR3 loop spans 17 amino acids. J was trimmed by 2 bases and V by 5 bases; bases with no gene match: 8.

This clonotype was seen only a few times. V usage is TRBV20-1 and J usage is TRBJ2-3; 10 nucleotides agree with TRBD2. Germline CDR1 is DFQATT and CDR2 is SNEGSKA (reference sequence). V lost 1 base to trimming and J lost 1 base; unmatched junction nucleotides: 5. This CDR3 comprises 16 residues. CDR3 sequence reads: CSARGPSGGRTDTQYF. In DNA form, the CDR3 reads TGCAGTGCTAGAGGGCCTAGCGGGGGCCGCACAGATACGCAGTATTTT.

This clonotype showed up just a few times. The chain uses TRBV18 and TRBJ2-7; TRBD2 aligns across 8 bases. Germline V gene sequence: CDR1 KGHSH, CDR2 LQKENI. This CDR3 spans 14 amino acids. V lost 2 bases to trimming and J lost 6 bases; unmatched junction nucleotides: 6. This CDR3 reads CASSPDTSGVEQYV. The DNA for the CDR3 is TGTGCCAGCTCACCAGACACTAGCGGAGTCGAGCAGTACGTC.

This clonotype was observed at least ten times. Compared with germline, one end of the junction differs, possibly owing to a read error. The chain joins TRBV24-1 to TRBJ2-1, with TRBD1 as a possible D gene (6 bases). The CDR3 has 15 residues. In germline, CDR1 is KGHDR, CDR2 SFDVKD. The CDR3 sequence: CATSGLTGSYNEQFF. As DNA, the CDR3 is TGTGCCACCAGTGGTTTGACAGGTTCCTACAATGAGCAGTTCTTC.

J is TRBJ2-1 and V is TRBV4-3; 13 nucleotides match TRBD2. The germline V gene encodes CDR1 LGHNA and CDR2 YSLEER. V dropped 0 bases and J dropped 4; count of bases not matched to a gene: 3. The CDR3 spans 17 residues. The CDR3 protein is CASSQDRTSGSYNEQFF. The CDR3, as DNA: TGCGCCAGCAGCCAAGATCGGACTAGCGGGAGTTACAATGAGCAGTTCTTC.

The chain couples TRBV9 to TRBJ2-5; 10 positions agree with TRBD2. Per the germline V gene, CDR1 is SGDLS and CDR2 is YYNGEE. The CDR3 is 17 amino acids. V shed 1 base and J 0 bases; nucleotides not matched to a gene: 6. The CDR3 DNA reads TGTGCCAGCAGCGTAAGCCTACTAGCGGGGTACCAAGAGACCCAGTACTTC. It codes for CASSVSLLAGYQETQYF.

V usage is TRBV4-3 and J usage is TRBJ2-4, with TRBD1 matching over 8 bases. After removal of 0 bases from V and 7 bases from J, the junction contained 8 bases not matched to a gene. CDR3 length: 16 residues. The germline gives CDR1 LGHNA, CDR2 YSLEER. Here the CDR3 reads CASSQELGQGANIQYF. The DNA for the CDR3 is TGCGCCAGCAGCCAAGAATTGGGGCAGGGGGCCAACATTCAGTACTTC.

J is TRBJ2-3 and V is TRBV5-1; D ambiguous. Looked up from germline, CDR1 is SGHRS and CDR2 is YFSETQ. V lost 4 bases and J lost 8, with 14 bases in between. This CDR3 comprises 13 residues. CDR3 loop: CASSPGPDGTQYF. The DNA for the CDR3 is TGCGCCAGCAGCCCCGGACCCGATGGTACGCAGTATTTT. Full variable domain (rest looked up from reference TRBV5-1 and TRBJ2-3): KAGVTQTPRYLIKTRGQQVTLSCSPISGHRSVSWYQQTPGQGLQFLFEYFSETQRNKGNFPGRFSGRQFSNSRSEMNVSTLELGDSALYLCASSPGPDGTQYFGPGTRLTVL.

This clonotype occurred many times. V is TRBV4-2 and J is TRBJ1-5; no reliable D call. The length of the CDR3 is 17 residues. Trimming took off 0 bases at V and 1 base at J, with 13 bases between the two ends. Looked up from germline, CDR1 is LGHNA and CDR2 is YNFKEQ. The CDR3 nucleotides are TGTGCCAGCAGCCAAGATGGCGGCAGGATGAGCAATCAGCCCCAGCATTTT. Protein sequence: CASSQDGGRMSNQPQHF.

Many counts were recorded for this clonotype. This chain links TRBV7-2 with TRBJ1-2; D is uncertain. Germline V lookup: CDR1 SGHTA, CDR2 FQGNSA. The ends were cut back, 5 bases at V and 2 bases at J, with 9 bases in the middle. The CDR3 is 13 amino acids. CDR3 sequence reads: CASSQDSNYGYTF. CDR3 DNA: TGTGCCAGCAGCCAGGACTCGAACTATGGCTACACCTTC.

The rearrangement joins TRBV5-5 to TRBJ2-3; possible D gene TRBD2, 5 bases. Trimming left V 0 bases short and J 5 bases short, with 10 bases between. Germline assignment: CDR1 SGHKS and CDR2 YYEKEE (reference sequence). This CDR3 spans 14 amino acids. The CDR3 nucleotides are TGTGCCAGCAGCTTGGCCCTACGGGGAGATACGCAGTATTTT. Translating gives CASSLALRGDTQYF.

The sample holds many counts of this clonotype. The chain is built from TRBV4-1 and TRBJ2-5, with TRBD2 as a possible D gene (6 bases). Looked up from germline, CDR1 is MGHRA and CDR2 is YSYEKL. The ends were cut back, 0 bases at V and 1 base at J, with 15 bases in the middle. This CDR3 is 17 amino acids long. CDR3 nucleotides: TGCGCCAGCAGCCAAGATGGCAGGGTCGGGGGCCAAGAGACCCAGTACTTC. This codes for CASSQDGRVGGQETQYF.

The V gene is TRBV7-2, the J gene TRBJ2-5; D not certain. Germline assignment: CDR1 SGHTA and CDR2 FQGNSA. The CDR3 is made up of 14 amino acids. Trimming removed 1 base from V and 3 bases from J, with 9 bases in between. The CDR3 bases are TGTGCCAGCAGCTTAGGGTGGGGAAAAGAGACCCAGTACTTC. It yields the protein CASSLGWGKETQYF.

This clonotype was recorded at least ten times. The chain combines TRBV7-8 with TRBJ2-7; no definite D call. V was shortened by 1 base and J by 2 bases, with 9 bases between the two germline ends. Germline assignment: CDR1 SGHVS and CDR2 FQNEAQ. This CDR3 spans 14 amino acids. CDR3 nucleotide sequence: TGTGCCAGCAGCTTAGTCGACGGACCCTACGAGCAGTACGTC. It codes for CASSLVDGPYEQYV.

The chain combines TRBV11-3 with TRBJ1-1; 9 nucleotides line up with TRBD1. Germline CDR1 reads SGHNT; CDR2 reads YENEEA. V shed 8 bases and J 2 bases; nucleotides not matched to a gene: 9. The CDR3 is made up of 15 amino acids. CDR3 in amino acids: CASGSAGQGNTEAFF. The CDR3 DNA reads as TGTGCCAGCGGCTCAGCGGGACAGGGAAACACTGAAGCTTTCTTT.